This TCR beta chain was sequenced in a study of blood T cell repertoires in COVID-19 (TCRdb year 2020). Study-level background: The collaborator samples originated in the United States, Italy and Spain and spanned the acute and convalescent phases of COVID-19. Where available, HLA class I and class II types were obtained from metadata supplied by the sample provider rather than from assay-based typing. The material from the prospective study consisted of cDNA or gDNA derived from T cells, B-cell-depleted T cells, or PBMCs. A freely available public database, intended as a resource for researchers studying the immune response to SARS-CoV-2, is where the repertoires were released. Sample metadata almost always included a de-identified subject ID, COVID-19 status, age in years and sex. Subjects who had been exposed to COVID-19, were actively infected with it, or had recovered from it provided the deeply sampled blood TCRbeta repertoires that made up the dataset. The samples were drawn from the first 160 participants of the ongoing ImmuneRACE study and from under 1,500 subjects provided by 6 global collaborators. Overall study results and their limits: The amount of clinical and demographic metadata varied by source and participant and was provided uncurated.

This clone appeared a single time. It lacks a known antigen. Base qualities are not recorded, but no much larger clone differs from it by a single base. TCRbeta CDR3 regions were amplified from genomic DNA by means of the immunoSEQ Assay, a bias-controlled multiplex PCR. In the original analysis: The number of nucleated cells in each sample was estimated from the amplification of reference gene primers within the assay. To quantify the absolute abundance of each unique TCRbeta CDR3 rearrangement, sequence reads were collapsed and filtered. Productive Simpson clonality was computed per sample as the square root of Simpson's diversity index over productive rearrangements. This immuneACCESS table, as held by TCRdb, lists in-frame sequences with V and J called but not all clones. Of the missing ones, under half trace to an unresolved V gene in checked studies; the others have no known cause. From that table come the V and J calls and clone size; the DNA was used to work out D and trimming. A total of about 45,000 clones appear in this sample, around 80% of them only once. Approximately 8.4% of the sample lies in the top ten.

The collaborating institutions used their own protocols to collect whole blood in K2EDTA tubes. For TCRbeta analysis, collaborators shipped samples as frozen whole blood, isolated PBMCs, or DNA extracted from either of those sample types. This clonotype was sampled from a man aged 80 or over in a cohort sampled during active COVID-19. Sequencing was carried out using peripheral blood.

CDR3 protein: CASSSEVSNQPQHF. The nucleotide sequence reads TGTGCCAGCAGTTCAGAAGTCAGCAATCAGCCCCAGCATTTT. The chain is made from TRBV6-6 and TRBJ1-5; the D gene is not confidently resolved. V is reduced by 4 bases and J by 1 base, leaving a spacing of 8 bases between them. Per the germline V gene (reference sequence), MNHNY is the CDR1 and SVGAGI is the CDR2. The CDR3 numbers 14 residues from cysteine through phenylalanine. Only the CDR3 region is kept as DNA, spanning 42 bases read in frame from base 1.